The present T cell receptor beta chain was sequenced within a study of control samples from healthy donors and cancer patients. Looked up from germline, CDR1 is LNHNV and CDR2 is YYDKDF (reference sequence). The J segment lost 10 bases and the V segment lost 4 bases, leaving 9 bases of the junction unmatched. This CDR3 has 15 amino acids. Data came from immunoSEQ multiplex PCR; TCRdb stores just in-frame clones and leaves some out. Of about 160,000 clones detected, roughly 93% appear once; the ten largest clones hold roughly 6.2%. Input material: blood. The TCR comes from a man between 18 and 35 years old in good health. The rearrangement joins TRBV15 to TRBJ1-6; 8 nucleotides match TRBD1. CDR3 sequence (DNA): TGTGCCACCAGCACTACACAGGGGGAGAACTCACCCCTCCACTTT. Translating it yields CATSTTQGENSPLHF.